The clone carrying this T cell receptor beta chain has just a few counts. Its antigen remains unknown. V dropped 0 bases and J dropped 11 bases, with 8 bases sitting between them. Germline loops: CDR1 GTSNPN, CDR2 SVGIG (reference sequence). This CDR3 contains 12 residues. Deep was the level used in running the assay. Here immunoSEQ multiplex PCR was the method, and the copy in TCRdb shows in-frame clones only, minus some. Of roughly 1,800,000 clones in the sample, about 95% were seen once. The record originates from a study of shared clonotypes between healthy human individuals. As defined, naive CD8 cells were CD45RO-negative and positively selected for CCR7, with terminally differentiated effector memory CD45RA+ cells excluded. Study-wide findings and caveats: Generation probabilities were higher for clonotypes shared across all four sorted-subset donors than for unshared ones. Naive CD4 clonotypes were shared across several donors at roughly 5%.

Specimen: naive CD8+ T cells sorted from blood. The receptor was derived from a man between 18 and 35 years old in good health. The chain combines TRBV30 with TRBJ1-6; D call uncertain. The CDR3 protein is CAWSVSGPPLHF. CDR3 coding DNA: TGTGCCTGGAGTGTATCGGGTCCACCCCTCCACTTT.